This section outlines one TCR beta chain sequence together with its context. V was shortened by 7 bases and J by 4 bases, with 20 bases between the two germline ends. This CDR3 has 17 amino acids. Per germline, CDR1 MDHEN and CDR2 SYDVKM. The data were obtained in a study of PD-1 blockade in classical Hodgkin lymphoma. The assay was immunoSEQ multiplex PCR, and TCRdb's table has in-frame clones only and misses some. Of about 7,700 clones in the sample, 80% to 90% were seen once. All the patients suffered relapse after autologous stem cell transplantation, and brentuximab vedotin exposure differed. Purification of CD4+ T cells from thawed PBMCs was performed via magnetic negative selection.

The chain links TRBV28 to TRBJ2-6; the D is unclear. The source was CD4+ T cells from blood, collected at baseline. This clonotype was obtained from a human donor with classical Hodgkin lymphoma. CDR3 in amino acids: CASTVTGRPLGANVLTF. The CDR3 coding sequence is TGTGCCAGCACAGTCACTGGCAGACCTCTGGGGGCCAACGTCCTGACTTTC.